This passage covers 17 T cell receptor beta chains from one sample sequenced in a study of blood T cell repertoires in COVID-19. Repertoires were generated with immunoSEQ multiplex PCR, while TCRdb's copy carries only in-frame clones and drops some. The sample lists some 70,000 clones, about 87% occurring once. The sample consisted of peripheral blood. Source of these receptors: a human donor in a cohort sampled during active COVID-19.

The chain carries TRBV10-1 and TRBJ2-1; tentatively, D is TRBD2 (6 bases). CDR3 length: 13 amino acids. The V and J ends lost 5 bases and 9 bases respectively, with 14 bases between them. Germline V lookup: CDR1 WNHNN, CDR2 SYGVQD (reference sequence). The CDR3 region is CASSPTGGGEQFF. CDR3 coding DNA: TGCGCCAGCAGTCCCACCGGGGGTGGTGAGCAGTTCTTC.

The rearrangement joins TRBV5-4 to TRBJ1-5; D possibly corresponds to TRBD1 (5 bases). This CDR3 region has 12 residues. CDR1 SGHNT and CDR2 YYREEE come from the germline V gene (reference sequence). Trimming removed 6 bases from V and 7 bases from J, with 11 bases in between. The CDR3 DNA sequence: TGTGCCAGCAACCTCCCAGGGCAGCCCCAGCATTTT. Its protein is CASNLPGQPQHF.

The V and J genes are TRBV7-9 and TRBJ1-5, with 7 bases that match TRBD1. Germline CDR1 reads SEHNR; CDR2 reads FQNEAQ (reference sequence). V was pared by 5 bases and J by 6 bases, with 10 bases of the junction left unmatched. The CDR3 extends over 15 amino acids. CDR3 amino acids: CASSRTGDGTQPQHF. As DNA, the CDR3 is TGTGCCAGCAGCCGAACAGGGGACGGGACTCAGCCCCAGCATTTT.

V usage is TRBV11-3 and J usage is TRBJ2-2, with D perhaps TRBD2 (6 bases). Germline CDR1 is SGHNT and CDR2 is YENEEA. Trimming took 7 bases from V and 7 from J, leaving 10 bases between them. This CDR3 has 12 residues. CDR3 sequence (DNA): TGTGCCAGCAAATCCGGGGGCGGGGAGCTGTTTTTT. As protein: CASKSGGGELFF.

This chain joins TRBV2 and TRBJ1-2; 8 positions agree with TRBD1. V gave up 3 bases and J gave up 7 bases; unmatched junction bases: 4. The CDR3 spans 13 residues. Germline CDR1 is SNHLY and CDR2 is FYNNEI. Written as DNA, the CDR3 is TGTGCCAGCAGTGACAGGGGGCCGGGTGGCTACACCTTC. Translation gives CASSDRGPGGYTF.

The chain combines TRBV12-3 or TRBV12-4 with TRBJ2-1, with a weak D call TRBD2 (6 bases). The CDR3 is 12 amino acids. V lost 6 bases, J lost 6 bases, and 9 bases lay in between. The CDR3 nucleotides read TGTGCCAGCAGCGTGACTAGCAATGAGCAGTTCTTC. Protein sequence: CASSVTSNEQFF.

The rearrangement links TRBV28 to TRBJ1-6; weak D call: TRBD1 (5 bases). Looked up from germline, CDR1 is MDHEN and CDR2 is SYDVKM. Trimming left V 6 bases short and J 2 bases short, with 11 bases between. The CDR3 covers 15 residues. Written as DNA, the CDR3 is TGTGCCAGCAGCGACGACAGAACCTATAATTCACCCCTCCACTTT. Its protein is CASSDDRTYNSPLHF.

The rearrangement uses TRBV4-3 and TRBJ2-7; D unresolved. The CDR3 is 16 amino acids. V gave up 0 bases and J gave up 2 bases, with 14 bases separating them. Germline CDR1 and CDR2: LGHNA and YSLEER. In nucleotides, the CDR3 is TGCGCCAGCAGCCAAGAGAGAAGAACTGCTCCCTACGAGCAGTACTTC. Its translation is CASSQERRTAPYEQYF.

In DNA form, the CDR3 reads TGCGCCAGCAGCTTGCTCCTAGCGGGGGCACGCACAGATACGCAGTATTTT. Residues: CASSLLLAGARTDTQYF. The J gene is TRBJ2-3, the V gene TRBV5-1, with 10 bases that match TRBD2. Germline values: CDR1 SGHRS, CDR2 YFSETQ. The V segment lost 1 base and the J segment 1 base; nucleotides outside the gene matches: 6. CDR3 length: 17 residues. Full variable domain (rest looked up from reference TRBV5-1 and TRBJ2-3): KAGVTQTPRYLIKTRGQQVTLSCSPISGHRSVSWYQQTPGQGLQFLFEYFSETQRNKGNFPGRFSGRQFSNSRSEMNVSTLELGDSALYLCASSLLLAGARTDTQYFGPGTRLTVL.

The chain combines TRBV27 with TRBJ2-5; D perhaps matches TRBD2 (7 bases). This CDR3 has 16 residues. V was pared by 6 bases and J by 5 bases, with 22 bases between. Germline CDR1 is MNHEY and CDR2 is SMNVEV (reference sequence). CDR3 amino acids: CASSPLGGRVRETQYF. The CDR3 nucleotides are TGTGCCAGCAGCCCCCTGGGGGGGCGCGTCCGGGAGACCCAGTACTTC.

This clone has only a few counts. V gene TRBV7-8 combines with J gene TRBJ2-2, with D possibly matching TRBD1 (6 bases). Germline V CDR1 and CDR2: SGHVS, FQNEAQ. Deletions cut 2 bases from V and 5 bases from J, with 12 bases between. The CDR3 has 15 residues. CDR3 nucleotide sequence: TGTGCCAGCAGCTTATTGCAGGGGCCTACCGGGGAGCTGTTTTTT. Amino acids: CASSLLQGPTGELFF.

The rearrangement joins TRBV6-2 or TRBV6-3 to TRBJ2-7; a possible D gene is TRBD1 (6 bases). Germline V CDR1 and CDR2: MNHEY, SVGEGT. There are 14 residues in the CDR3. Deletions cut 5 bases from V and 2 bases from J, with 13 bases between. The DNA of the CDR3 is TGTGCCAGCAGTGGGACACCGAGGGCCTACGAGCAGTACTTC. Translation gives CASSGTPRAYEQYF.

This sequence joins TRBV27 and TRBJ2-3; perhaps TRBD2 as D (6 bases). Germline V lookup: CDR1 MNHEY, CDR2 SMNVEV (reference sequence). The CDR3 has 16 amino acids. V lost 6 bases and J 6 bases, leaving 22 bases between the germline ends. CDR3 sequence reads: CASSRNQGLAGDTQYF. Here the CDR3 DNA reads TGTGCCAGCAGCCGAAACCAAGGACTTGCGGGGGATACGCAGTATTTT.

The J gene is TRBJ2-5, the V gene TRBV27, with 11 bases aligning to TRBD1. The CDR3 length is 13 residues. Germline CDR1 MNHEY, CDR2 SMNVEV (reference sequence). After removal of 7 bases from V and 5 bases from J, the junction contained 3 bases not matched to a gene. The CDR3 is CASTGDRGETQYF. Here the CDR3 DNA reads TGTGCCAGCACCGGGGACAGGGGGGAGACCCAGTACTTC.

The CDR3 coding sequence is TGTGCCAGCAGTTACTTACACCAGAGGGCATGGGATGGCTACACCTTC. Its translation: CASSYLHQRAWDGYTF. V usage is TRBV6-5 and J usage is TRBJ1-2, with D unresolved. The CDR3 loop spans 16 amino acids. Trimming cost V 1 base and J 6 bases, with 18 bases left between them. CDR1 and CDR2 (germline): MNHEY, SVGAGI.

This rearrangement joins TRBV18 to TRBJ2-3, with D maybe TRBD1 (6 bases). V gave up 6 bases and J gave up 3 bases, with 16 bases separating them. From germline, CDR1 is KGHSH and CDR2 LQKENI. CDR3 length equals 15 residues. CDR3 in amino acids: CASSQQGQGTDTQYF. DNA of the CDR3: TGTGCCAGCTCTCAACAGGGACAAGGAACAGATACGCAGTATTTT.

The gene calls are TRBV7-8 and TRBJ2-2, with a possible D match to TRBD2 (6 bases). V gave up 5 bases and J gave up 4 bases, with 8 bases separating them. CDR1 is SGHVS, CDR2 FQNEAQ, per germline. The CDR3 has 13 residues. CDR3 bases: TGTGCCAGCAGCCCTAGCGTCACCGGGGAGCTGTTTTTT. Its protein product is CASSPSVTGELFF.